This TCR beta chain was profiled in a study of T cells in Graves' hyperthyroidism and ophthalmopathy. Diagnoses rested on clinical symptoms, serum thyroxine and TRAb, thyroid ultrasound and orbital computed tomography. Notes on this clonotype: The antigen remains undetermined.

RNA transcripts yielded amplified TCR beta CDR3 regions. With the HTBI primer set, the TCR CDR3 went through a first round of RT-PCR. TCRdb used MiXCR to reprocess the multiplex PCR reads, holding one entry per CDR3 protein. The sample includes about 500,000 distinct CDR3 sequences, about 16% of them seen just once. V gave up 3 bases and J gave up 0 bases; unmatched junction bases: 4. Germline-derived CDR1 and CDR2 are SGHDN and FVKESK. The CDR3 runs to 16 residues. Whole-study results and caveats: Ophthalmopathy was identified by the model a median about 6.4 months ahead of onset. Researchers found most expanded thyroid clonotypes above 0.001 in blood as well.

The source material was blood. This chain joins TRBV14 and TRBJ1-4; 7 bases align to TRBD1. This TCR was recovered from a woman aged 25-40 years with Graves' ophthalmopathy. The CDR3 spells CASSQEGQSTNEKLFF. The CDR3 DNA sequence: TGTGCCAGCAGCCAGGAGGGACAGTCAACTAATGAAAAACTGTTTTTT. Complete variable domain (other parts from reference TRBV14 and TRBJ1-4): EAGVTQFPSHSVIEKGQTVTLRCDPISGHDNLYWYRRVMGKEIKFLLHFVKESKQDESGMPNNRFLAERTGGTYSTLKVQPAELEDSGVYFCASSQEGQSTNEKLFFGSGTQLSVL.